The clone carrying this T cell receptor (beta chain) was seen once. This entry comes from a study of T cell changes during pregnancy in multiple sclerosis. CDR1 is SGHNT and CDR2 is YYREEE in the germline V gene (reference sequence). Trimming pared 3 bases from V and 1 base from J, leaving 14 bases between. This CDR3 comprises 15 residues. Produced via immunoSEQ multiplex PCR; TCRdb's table is partial and in-frame only. Here the sample spans some 60,000 clones, around 93% being singletons. The sequenced sample was peripheral blood, obtained in the first trimester of pregnancy. The sequence came from a female donor with multiple sclerosis, enrolled in a pregnancy study. The J gene is TRBJ2-7, the V gene TRBV5-4; possibly TRBD2 for D (5 bases). In nucleotides, the CDR3 is TGTGCCAGCAGCTCCCGACTAAGCGGATCCTACGAGCAGTACTTC. It yields the protein CASSSRLSGSYEQYF.